This entry lists 10 T cell receptor beta chains sequenced from one sample in a study of blood T cell repertoires in COVID-19. Using immunoSEQ multiplex PCR, the repertoire was profiled, and TCRdb retains in-frame clones only, with some absent. The sample contains roughly 99,000 clones, 80% to 95% of which appear only once. The sample comprised peripheral blood. All receptors come from a woman aged 25-40 years with acute or convalescent COVID-19.

The V gene is TRBV15, the J gene TRBJ2-2, with D tentatively TRBD1 (5 bases). V shed 0 bases and J shed 6 bases, with 14 bases lying between them. Germline assignment: CDR1 LNHNV and CDR2 YYDKDF (reference sequence). The CDR3 has 16 residues. CDR3 DNA sequence: TGTGCCACCAGCAGAGATTTCCCCCCACAGGCCGGGGAGCTGTTTTTT. Its protein is CATSRDFPPQAGELFF.

The CDR3 is CASSYGGSTEAFF. CDR3 bases: TGTGCCAGCAGCTATGGGGGGTCCACTGAAGCTTTCTTT. The chain is built from TRBV7-9 and TRBJ1-1; D might be TRBD1 (5 bases). The CDR3 has 13 amino acids. From germline, CDR1 is SEHNR and CDR2 FQNEAQ (reference sequence). V dropped 4 bases and J dropped 4 bases, with 10 bases sitting between them.

V gene TRBV28 combines with J gene TRBJ1-2; D might be TRBD1 (6 bases). This CDR3 spans 14 amino acids. The V and J ends lost 5 bases and 5 bases respectively, with 15 bases between them. CDR1 and CDR2 from the germline V gene are MDHEN and SYDVKM. The chain's CDR3 is CASSRGGQGYGYTF. DNA of the CDR3: TGTGCCAGCAGTAGGGGGGGGCAGGGTTATGGCTACACCTTC.

The rearrangement links TRBV27 to TRBJ1-1, with 7 bases aligning to TRBD1. Per the germline V gene, CDR1 is MNHEY and CDR2 is SMNVEV (reference sequence). Germline trimming cut 6 bases from V and 1 base from J; bases unmatched to any gene: 11. This CDR3 has 16 amino acids. CDR3: CASRDTGAVWNTEAFF. As DNA, the CDR3 is TGTGCCAGCAGGGATACAGGGGCGGTATGGAACACTGAAGCTTTCTTT.

V is TRBV10-3 and J is TRBJ2-2; 11 bases map to TRBD1. The CDR3 is made up of 16 amino acids. Germline V gene sequence: CDR1 ENHRY, CDR2 SYGVKD. The V gene end was trimmed by 5 bases and the J gene end by 7 bases; junction bases not matched to a gene: 9. The CDR3 loop is CAISQRTGGAGGELFF. The CDR3 DNA sequence: TGTGCCATCAGTCAGAGGACAGGGGGCGCGGGCGGGGAGCTGTTTTTT.

This chain uses TRBV7-9 with TRBJ2-7, with D perhaps TRBD2 (6 bases). The germline V and J ends were trimmed by 8 bases and 0 bases, with 8 bases remaining between them. Germline loops: CDR1 SEHNR, CDR2 FQNEAQ (reference sequence). The CDR3 has 12 amino acids. CDR3 coding DNA: TGTGCCAGCGCGGGGACCTCCTACGAGCAGTACTTC. Amino acid sequence: CASAGTSYEQYF.

This chain connects TRBV6-2 or TRBV6-3 to TRBJ1-6; D may be TRBD1 (6 bases). The CDR3 runs to 16 residues. Germline-derived CDR1 and CDR2 are MNHEY and SVGEGT. V lost 2 bases and J 6 bases, leaving 14 bases between the germline ends. The CDR3 reads CASSYIPGHLNSPLHF. DNA for the CDR3: TGTGCCAGCAGTTACATACCGGGACACCTTAATTCACCCCTCCACTTT.

There are a few counts of this clone. V and J are TRBV6-6 and TRBJ1-5; 9 bases agree with TRBD1. J lost 6 bases, V lost 5 bases, and 5 bases had no gene match. From germline, CDR1 is MNHNY and CDR2 SVGAGI (reference sequence). The CDR3 has 14 residues. CDR3 nucleotides: TGTGCCAGCAGTCCCGGGACAGGGAGTCAGCCCCAGCATTTT. It encodes CASSPGTGSQPQHF.

V usage is TRBV12-3 or TRBV12-4 and J usage is TRBJ2-2, with D possibly TRBD1 on 5 matching bases. There are 13 residues in the CDR3. The V end was cut by 6 bases, the J end by 6 bases, with 11 bases between. The DNA for the CDR3 is TGTGCCAGCAGGACGGACAACCCCGGGGAGCTGTTTTTT. Translated: CASRTDNPGELFF.

The CDR3 region has the DNA TGTGCCAGCAGCTTAGGGAGGGGACAGGCCTACGAGCAGTACTTC. It codes for CASSLGRGQAYEQYF. The chain employs TRBV7-8 and TRBJ2-7; 8 positions match TRBD1. The CDR3 covers 15 residues. The germline V gene has CDR1 SGHVS and CDR2 FQNEAQ. Germline trimming cut 1 base from V and 2 bases from J; bases unmatched to any gene: 4.